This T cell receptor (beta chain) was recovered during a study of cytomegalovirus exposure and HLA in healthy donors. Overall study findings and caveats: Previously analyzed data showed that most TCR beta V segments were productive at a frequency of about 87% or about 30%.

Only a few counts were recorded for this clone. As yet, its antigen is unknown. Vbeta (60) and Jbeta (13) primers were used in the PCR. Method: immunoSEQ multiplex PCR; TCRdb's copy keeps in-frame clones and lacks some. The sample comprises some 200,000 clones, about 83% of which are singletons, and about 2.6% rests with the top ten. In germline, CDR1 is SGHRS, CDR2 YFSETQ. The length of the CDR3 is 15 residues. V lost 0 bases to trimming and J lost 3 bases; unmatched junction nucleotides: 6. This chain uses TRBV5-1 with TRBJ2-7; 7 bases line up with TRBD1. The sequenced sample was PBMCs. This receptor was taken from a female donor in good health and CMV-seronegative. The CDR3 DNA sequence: TGCGCCAGCAGCTTGGGACAGGGTAGTTTCTACGAGCAGTACTTC. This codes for CASSLGQGSFYEQYF.